These 27 T cell receptor beta chains originate from one sample sequenced in a study of cytomegalovirus exposure and HLA in healthy donors. The study ran its PCR with 60 Vbeta and 13 Jbeta primers. Sequencing used immunoSEQ multiplex PCR; TCRdb keeps in-frame clones, though not all of them. Here the sample spans roughly 81,000 clones, about three quarters being singletons. Sequencing was carried out using PBMCs. Receptors were obtained from a boy younger than 18 in good health and CMV-seronegative.

V gene TRBV7-8 combines with J gene TRBJ1-3, with D hard to call. Trimming stripped 1 base from V and 0 bases from J, with 7 bases between. The V gene's germline CDR1 is SGHVS and CDR2 FQNEAQ. This CDR3 is built from 15 residues. The CDR3: CASSLDGSSGNTIYF. CDR3 bases: TGTGCCAGCAGCTTAGACGGGAGCTCTGGAAACACCATATATTTT.

This clone occurred a few times. The genes are TRBV10-3 and TRBJ1-5; TRBD1 matches at 7 bases. The germline CDR1 and CDR2 sequences are ENHRY and SYGVKD. The CDR3 consists of 17 residues. V shed 6 bases, J shed 1 base, and the junction held 12 bases outside the gene matches. The CDR3 DNA reads TGTGCCATCAGAGATGGACAGGAGGGGTGGAGCAATCAGCCCCAGCATTTT. Its protein product is CAIRDGQEGWSNQPQHF.

This clone turned up a few times. The CDR3 DNA is TGCAGCGGGGTCCTGCGGGATACGCAGTATTTT. It codes for CSGVLRDTQYF. This chain joins TRBV29-1 and TRBJ2-3; D ambiguous. Germline V CDR1 and CDR2: SQVTM, ANQGSEA. The CDR3 has 11 residues. V was clipped by 7 bases and J by 6 bases, with 11 bases between them.

This rearrangement joins TRBV6-1 to TRBJ1-5, with 7 bases fitting TRBD1. This CDR3 contains 15 residues. Germline-derived CDR1 and CDR2 are MNHNS and SASEGT. The J segment lost 4 bases and the V segment lost 4 bases, leaving 7 bases of the junction unmatched. The DNA for the CDR3 is TGTGCCAGCAGTGTGGGGACAGTCCAGAATCAGCCCCAGCATTTT. It specifies CASSVGTVQNQPQHF.

CDR3 nucleotides: TGCGCCAGCAGCCAAGGAGGGCTCAGACAGGGTGGCGAGACCCAGTACTTC. Its translation: CASSQGGLRQGGETQYF. This chain links TRBV4-3 with TRBJ2-5, with 7 bases lining up with TRBD1. V lost 1 base, J lost 5 bases, and 13 bases stayed unmatched. CDR3 length: 17 residues. CDR1 and CDR2 from the germline V gene are LGHNA and YSLEER.

The V call is TRBV4-3, the J call TRBJ2-3, with D possibly matching TRBD1 (5 bases). CDR1 is LGHNA and CDR2 is YSLEER in the germline V gene. The CDR3 sequence is 15 residues long. Trimming took off 2 bases at V and 4 bases at J, with 13 bases between the two ends. The CDR3 loop reads CASSQRGRAADTQYF. In DNA form, the CDR3 reads TGCGCCAGCAGCCAAAGAGGCAGGGCTGCAGATACGCAGTATTTT.

The chain carries TRBV10-3 and TRBJ1-2; D is ambiguous. V lost 3 bases and J lost 5, with 16 bases in between. This CDR3 comprises 15 residues. The germline V gene has CDR1 ENHRY and CDR2 SYGVKD. The CDR3 is CAISDLGRWTYGYTF. DNA for the CDR3: TGTGCCATCAGTGATTTGGGCAGGTGGACTTATGGCTACACCTTC.

The chain is built from TRBV6-5 and TRBJ2-7; 8 nucleotides match TRBD2. Germline V gene sequence: CDR1 MNHEY, CDR2 SVGAGI. The ends lost 2 bases at V and 6 bases at J; junction bases unmatched: 9. The CDR3 runs to 15 residues. CDR3 sequence: CASSYGGGGLFEQYF. The DNA of the CDR3 is TGTGCCAGCAGTTACGGAGGCGGGGGGCTCTTCGAGCAGTACTTC.

The chain uses TRBV6-5 and TRBJ2-7; 10 bases map to TRBD1. Looked up from germline, CDR1 is MNHEY and CDR2 is SVGAGI. The length of the CDR3 is 15 residues. V gave up 6 bases and J gave up 5 bases; unmatched junction bases: 10. The CDR3 region has the DNA TGTGCCAGCAGGGACCGGGACAGGGGTTCGGACGAGCAGTACTTC. It is translated as CASRDRDRGSDEQYF.

V usage is TRBV5-4 and J usage is TRBJ1-2, with unresolved D. This CDR3 has 14 residues. Germline lookup yields CDR1 SGHNT and CDR2 YYREEE (reference sequence). V lost 4 bases and J 2 bases, leaving 12 bases between the germline ends. CDR3 sequence: CASSPGVRNYGYTF. The CDR3 DNA is TGTGCCAGCAGCCCCGGGGTCAGGAACTATGGCTACACCTTC.

The gene calls are TRBV27 and TRBJ2-1, with D possibly TRBD1 on 6 matching bases. Trimming stripped 1 base from V and 7 bases from J, with 8 bases between. The germline gives CDR1 MNHEY, CDR2 SMNVEV (reference sequence). The CDR3 sequence is 13 residues long. This chain's CDR3 is CASSLFQGNEQFF. The CDR3 DNA is TGTGCCAGCAGTTTATTCCAGGGGAATGAGCAGTTCTTC.

This clone appeared once. The J gene is TRBJ1-1, the V gene TRBV6-5; D might be TRBD1 (5 bases). The CDR3 runs 12 residues. CDR1 is MNHEY, CDR2 SVGAGI, per germline. The V end lost 6 bases, the J end lost 10 bases, and 15 bases lay between the germline ends. This CDR3 is CASRGREASAFF. CDR3 DNA: TGTGCCAGCAGAGGCAGGGAGGCTTCAGCTTTCTTT.

The V and J genes are TRBV10-3 and TRBJ1-1; D may be TRBD1 (6 bases). V was trimmed by 7 bases and J by 4 bases, leaving 13 bases between them. This CDR3 region has 13 residues. Germline-derived CDR1 and CDR2 are ENHRY and SYGVKD. The CDR3 nucleotides read TGTGCCATCAAGGCAGGGGAGGGCACTGAAGCTTTCTTT. It translates to CAIKAGEGTEAFF.

The V and J genes are TRBV4-3 and TRBJ2-1; weak D call: TRBD2 (6 bases). Between the trimmed V and J ends, which lost 0 bases and 6 bases, there was a span of 18 bases. The germline V gene encodes CDR1 LGHNA and CDR2 YSLEER. This CDR3 is 17 amino acids long. The CDR3 coding sequence is TGCGCCAGCAGCCAAGATCTTGGGGACTCAAAATTCAATGAGCAGTTCTTC. As protein: CASSQDLGDSKFNEQFF.

The chain carries TRBV9 and TRBJ2-3; 13 bases are a match to TRBD2. Germline V CDR1 and CDR2: SGDLS, YYNGEE. The CDR3 contains 17 residues. After removal of 4 bases from V and 1 base from J, the junction contained 6 bases not matched to a gene. In DNA form, the CDR3 reads TGTGCCAGCAGCTTCCGGACTAGCGGGAGAGGCACAGATACGCAGTATTTT. Translating it yields CASSFRTSGRGTDTQYF.

The chain uses TRBV30 and TRBJ2-1; D possibly corresponds to TRBD2 (5 bases). Deletions cut 4 bases from V and 0 bases from J, with 10 bases between. The CDR3 has 14 residues. From germline, CDR1 is GTSNPN and CDR2 SVGIG (reference sequence). CDR3 in amino acids: CAWKTGSSYNEQFF. The CDR3 DNA is TGTGCCTGGAAGACTGGGAGCTCCTACAATGAGCAGTTCTTC.

This chain links TRBV6-1 with TRBJ2-5; 7 bases are shared with TRBD1. The CDR3 is 14 amino acids. From germline, CDR1 is MNHNS and CDR2 SASEGT. V lost 6 bases, J lost 3 bases, and 7 bases stayed unmatched. The CDR3 DNA reads TGTGCCAGCAGGTTGTTACAGGGGAAAGAGACCCAGTACTTC. Encoded protein: CASRLLQGKETQYF.

CDR3 sequence reads: CASAGGVHEQYF. DNA of the CDR3: TGTGCCAGCGCGGGAGGGGTCCACGAGCAGTACTTC. The rearrangement joins TRBV27 to TRBJ2-7, with 9 positions matching TRBD2. CDR1 is MNHEY and CDR2 is SMNVEV in the germline V gene (reference sequence). The CDR3 covers 12 residues. Trimming took 8 bases from V and 5 from J; bases not matched to a gene: 4.

This clone appeared once. The gene calls are TRBV14 and TRBJ2-1, with TRBD2 as a possible D gene (5 bases). The CDR3 sequence is 16 residues long. Trimming pared 0 bases from V and 5 bases from J, leaving 14 bases between. CDR1 is SGHDN and CDR2 is FVKESK in the germline V gene. CDR3 region: CASSQDLGEGNNEQFF. The CDR3 coding sequence is TGTGCCAGCAGCCAAGATCTTGGAGAGGGCAACAATGAGCAGTTCTTC.

The genes are TRBV19 and TRBJ1-1, with a weak D call TRBD1 (5 bases). This CDR3 is 13 amino acids long. V was clipped by 8 bases and J by 0 bases, with 10 bases between them. Germline assignment: CDR1 LNHDA and CDR2 SQIVND (reference sequence). The chain's CDR3 is CASGAGMNTEAFF. The CDR3 bases are TGTGCCAGTGGGGCAGGGATGAACACTGAAGCTTTCTTT.

The chain combines TRBV6-5 with TRBJ2-3; 8 bases align to TRBD2. J lost 2 bases, V lost 9 bases, and 7 bases had no gene match. Germline-derived CDR1 and CDR2 are MNHEY and SVGAGI. The CDR3 length is 14 residues. CDR3 DNA: TGTGCCAGACCCTTAGCGGGGATCACAGATACGCAGTATTTT. Amino acid sequence: CARPLAGITDTQYF.

V and J are TRBV5-1 and TRBJ2-1, with 7 nucleotides matching TRBD2. The CDR3 runs to 15 residues. The germline CDR1 and CDR2 sequences are SGHRS and YFSETQ. The V and J ends lost 3 bases and 3 bases, in that order; junction bases with no gene match: 6. CDR3 DNA: TGCGCCAGCAGCTCCACTAGCGCCTTCTACAATGAGCAGTTCTTC. This codes for CASSSTSAFYNEQFF.

J is TRBJ1-5 and V is TRBV5-1; the match to TRBD1 covers 8 bases. CDR1 and CDR2 from the germline V gene are SGHRS and YFSETQ. The CDR3 consists of 15 residues. The V and J ends lost 0 bases and 4 bases, in that order; junction bases with no gene match: 3. As DNA, the CDR3 is TGCGCCAGCAGCTTGGAGGGGACAGGTAATCAGCCCCAGCATTTT. The encoded protein is CASSLEGTGNQPQHF.

The V gene is TRBV4-1, the J gene TRBJ1-1; tentatively, D is TRBD1 (6 bases). The germline CDR1 and CDR2 sequences are MGHRA and YSYEKL. CDR3 length: 13 amino acids. The ends were cut back, 8 bases at V and 8 bases at J, with 18 bases in the middle. The CDR3 loop is CASRNSEGEEAFF. Here the CDR3 DNA reads TGCGCCAGCCGAAACTCCGAGGGGGAGGAAGCTTTCTTT.

The chain uses TRBV15 and TRBJ1-5; D is unclear. Deletions cut 5 bases from V and 7 bases from J, with 12 bases between. The V gene's germline CDR1 is LNHNV and CDR2 YYDKDF (reference sequence). The CDR3 has 13 residues. The CDR3 region is CATSGPEGQPQHF. CDR3 DNA: TGTGCCACCAGCGGTCCTGAGGGCCAGCCCCAGCATTTT.

With regard to this clone: The sample holds other DNA sequences that translate to the same CDR3. The chain uses TRBV19 and TRBJ1-1; 7 nucleotides agree with TRBD1. Germline CDR1 reads LNHDA; CDR2 reads SQIVND (reference sequence). The V segment lost 3 bases and the J segment 6 bases; nucleotides outside the gene matches: 1. CDR3 length equals 12 residues. CDR3 DNA sequence: TGTGCCAGTAGTATTGGACAGGCTGAAGCTTTCTTT. It specifies CASSIGQAEAFF.

This chain uses TRBV19 with TRBJ1-1; 7 bases are shared with TRBD1. Trimming at V came to 3 bases and at J to 5 bases, leaving 3 bases not matched to a gene. The germline V gene encodes CDR1 LNHDA and CDR2 SQIVND (reference sequence). The CDR3 runs 13 residues. The CDR3 region has the DNA TGTGCCAGTAGTATGGGGACAGCTACTGAAGCTTTCTTT. Its protein product is CASSMGTATEAFF.